This T cell receptor (beta chain) is from a study of T cells in Graves' hyperthyroidism and ophthalmopathy (dated by TCRdb to between 2018 and 2020). Turning to the overall study: Peripheral blood was sampled at the time of initial diagnosis, prior to any treatment. TCR V-J signatures able to tell the groups apart were searched for in a discovery cohort of around 95 patients, of whom 40 to 45 had Graves' ophthalmopathy and roughly 58 had stable Graves' hyperthyroidism. An independent validation cohort of 18 to 20 hyperthyroidism patients and about 16 patients who later progressed to ophthalmopathy tested prospective prediction of ophthalmopathy. The approximately 100 discovery patients were randomly split 7:3 into training and test sets. In about six Graves' hyperthyroidism patients, the study also compared T-cell repertoires from thyroid tissue with T-cell repertoires from blood. After sampling, hyperthyroidism patients received methimazole starting at 30 mg daily, and ophthalmopathy patients received high-dose intravenous methylprednisolone. The paper reports TCR Vbeta CDR3 sequencing of some 140 peripheral blood samples: over 40 ophthalmopathy, over 70 hyperthyroidism and around 17 progressor patients. Summary of the overall study and its limitations: A 13 V-J signature model separated ophthalmopathy from stable hyperthyroidism, with around 91% sensitivity and roughly 84% specificity in cross-validation and 80%/75% in testing. No statistical method was used to set the sample size in advance, and investigators knew the group allocation. In validation, the model predicted progression to ophthalmopathy a median of about 6.5 months before onset, with about 70% sensitivity and about 75% specificity. Most expanded thyroid clonotypes (frequency above 0.001) were also detected in blood, a finding suggesting that blood repertoires may reflect thyroid immune responses.

Stable Graves' hyperthyroidism was defined as no progression to ophthalmopathy during 18 months of follow-up. The hyperthyroidism patients were between 18 and 65 years old and newly diagnosed, with a disease duration of less than 2 months. The study excluded patients with uncontrolled infections, other autoimmune diseases, pregnancy or lactation. Diagnoses relied on clinical symptoms, serum thyroxine and TRAb, thyroid ultrasound and orbital computed tomography. PBMCs were separated from 7.5 to 10 ml of fresh peripheral blood using Ficoll-Paque density gradient centrifugation. Total RNA was extracted with Trizol reagent, and quality was checked on an Agilent 2100 Bioanalyzer. About this clonotype: Its antigen remains unidentified. Qualities for individual bases were not recorded, and no much larger clone is one base off.

Germline trimming amounts to 1 base on V and 4 bases on J, with 14 as the count of junction bases outside the gene matches. CDR1 LNHDA and CDR2 SQIVND were looked up in the germline V gene (reference sequence). The CDR3 runs 18 amino acids, cysteine and phenylalanine included. Left in the record is the CDR3 DNA by itself, 54 bases read in frame from the first base. Amplification of TCR beta CDR3 regions was carried out from RNA transcripts. A first-round RT-PCR of the TCR CDR3 used the HTBI primer set with the Qiagen OneStep RT-PCR kit. A second multiplex PCR round built the libraries, followed by size selection and purification. Sequencing of the libraries was done on an Illumina HiSeq2000 using paired-end 100 bp reads. The study's processing was this. SOAPnuke was used to process the raw data, with reads discarded if the reads contained adapters or uncalled bases, had a mean Phred below 15, or lacked an exact constant-primer or identifier match. COPE v1.2.5 was used to merge the high-quality paired reads, and each unique nucleotide sequence was defined as a clonotype. MiTCR v1.1 was used to align clonotypes to the IMGT TRBV, TRBD and TRBJ reference segments. The analysis was restricted to V-J combinations with a frequency above 0.0001, which together covered over 99% of the repertoires. The TCS score was defined as the ratio of F50 (clonal expansion) to E x V (chaos), calculated using BLOSUM62-based TCRdist between CDR3 peptides within each V-J. Welch's t-statistics and random forest reduced 514 V-J features to roughly 13, which were used in a naive Bayes classifier (R e1071). Using fastp trimming at Q25 and MiXCR clonotype assembly, TCRdb reanalyzed the public sequencing data and kept in-frame beta chains. Under each unique CDR3 protein, matching rows form one entry showing the most common genes and DNA. TCRdb's processing, not the authors' own work, is the source of the V and J calls. The sample profile shows 550,000 to 650,000 distinct CDR3 sequences; about 15% of them were found once. The ten top clones hold approximately 13% of the sample.

This receptor was taken from a woman aged 40 to 50 with Graves' hyperthyroidism. Sequencing was performed on blood. The chain employs TRBV19 and TRBJ2-3, with TRBD2 identical over 7 junction bases. CDR3 protein: CASSIGSFGGSVADTQYF. The nucleotide sequence reads TGTGCCAGTAGTATAGGATCTTTCGGCGGGAGCGTCGCAGATACGCAGTATTTT.